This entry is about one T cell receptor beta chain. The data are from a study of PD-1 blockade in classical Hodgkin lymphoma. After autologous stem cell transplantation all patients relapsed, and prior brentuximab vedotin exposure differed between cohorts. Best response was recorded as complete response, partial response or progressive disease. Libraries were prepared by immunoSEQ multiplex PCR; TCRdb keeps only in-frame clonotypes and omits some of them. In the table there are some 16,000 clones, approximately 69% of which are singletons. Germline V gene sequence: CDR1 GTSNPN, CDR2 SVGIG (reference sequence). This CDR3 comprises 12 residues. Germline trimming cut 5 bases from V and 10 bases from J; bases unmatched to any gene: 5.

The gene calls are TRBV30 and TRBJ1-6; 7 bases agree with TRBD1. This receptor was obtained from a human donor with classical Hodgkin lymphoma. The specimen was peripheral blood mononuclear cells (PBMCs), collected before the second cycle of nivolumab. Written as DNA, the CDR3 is TGTGCCTGGGACAGGGTGGGGTCACCCCTCCACTTT. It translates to CAWDRVGSPLHF.